The rows below give T cell receptor beta chains drawn from one sample of a study of cytomegalovirus exposure and HLA in healthy donors. Using immunoSEQ multiplex PCR, the repertoire was profiled, and TCRdb retains in-frame clones only, with some absent. The data hold about 180,000 clones, with around 85% observed a single time. Sequencing used PBMCs. The receptors shown here come from a man aged 18 to 30 in good health and CMV-seropositive. The CDR3 runs from the conserved cysteine through the conserved F or W. The D gene is left open where the match is weak. The listing skips clone size in some rows; elsewhere it reads once, few, many or a size class.

d_call j_call clone_size v_call cdr3_nt cdr3_aa
- TRBJ2-3 - TRBV10-3 TGTGCCATCAGTGTTTACAGGAGCACAGATACGCAGTATTTT CAISVYRSTDTQYF
- TRBJ2-7 - TRBV4-2 TGTGCCAGCAGCGCAAGGCAACGGGGAGGCGAGCAGTACTTC CASSARQRGGEQYF
- TRBJ2-1 - TRBV4-1 TGCGCCAGCAGCCAAGAGGCGGCGGGCGGTTACAATGAGCAGTTCTTC CASSQEAAGGYNEQFF
- TRBJ1-5 - TRBV9 TGTGCCAGCAGCGTAGACGGAGGGACTATCCCCCAGCATTTT CASSVDGGTIPQHF
- TRBJ2-7 - TRBV27 TGTGCCAGCAGTGAAGGGGATCGGCCGCCCTACGAGCAGTACTTC CASSEGDRPPYEQYF
TRBD1 TRBJ2-2 - TRBV27 TGTGCCAGCAGTTCCCCTTTGGGGACAGAGAACACCGGGGAGCTGTTTTTT CASSSPLGTENTGELFF
- TRBJ2-7 - TRBV5-6 TGTGCCAGCAGCCTGGACGGCTACGAGCAGTACTTC CASSLDGYEQYF
- TRBJ2-1 - TRBV11-2 TGTGCCAGCAGCTTCTACCAATCTCGGAGCTCCTACAATGAGCAGTTCTTC CASSFYQSRSSYNEQFF
TRBD2 TRBJ2-1 - TRBV9 TGTGCCAGCAGCGTAGCACTAGCGGGGGGGTACAATGAGCAGTTCTTC CASSVALAGGYNEQFF
- TRBJ1-1 - TRBV6-5 TGTGCCAGCACCCAGAGGGCGAACACTGAAGCTTTCTTT CASTQRANTEAFF
- TRBJ2-3 - TRBV5-6 TGTGCCAGCAGCCCTTGGACTCCCTATAGCACAGATACGCAGTATTTT CASSPWTPYSTDTQYF
TRBD1 TRBJ2-5 - TRBV12-5 TGTGCTAGTGGTTTACCGGGACAGGGGCAGTACTTC CASGLPGQGQYF
TRBD1 TRBJ2-1 once TRBV6-5 TGTGCCAGCAGCTCGCAGGGGGCAACCTACAATGAGCAGTTCTTC CASSSQGATYNEQFF
TRBD2 TRBJ2-3 few TRBV4-1 TGCGCCAGCAGCCAAGATGGAGGACTAGTCCCAACTACGCAGTATTTT CASSQDGGLVPTTQYF
- TRBJ1-3 - TRBV6-6 TGTGCCAGCCGTTACTCCAGCTCTGGAAACACCATATATTTT CASRYSSSGNTIYF
TRBD1 TRBJ1-1 - TRBV30 TGTGCCGCCCCCGGGACAGGAACTGAAGCTTTCTTT CAAPGTGTEAFF
TRBD1 TRBJ1-1 - TRBV25-1 TGTGCCAGCACCCTTCGGACAGGGGAAAAAGCTTTCTTT CASTLRTGEKAFF
- TRBJ2-3 - TRBV27 TGTGCCAGCAGTCCAACGGCGGGCCCAGATACGCAGTATTTT CASSPTAGPDTQYF
- TRBJ1-1 - TRBV6-6 TGTGCCAGCAGTTACACGGCACTGGACATGAACACTGAAGCTTTCTTT CASSYTALDMNTEAFF
- TRBJ1-1 - TRBV18 TGTGCCAGCTCACCACCTTCGAGCCCTGAAGCTTTCTTT CASSPPSSPEAFF
- TRBJ1-5 few TRBV28 TGTGCCAACCAGGACAGATACAATCAGCCCCAGCATTTT CANQDRYNQPQHF
TRBD1 TRBJ1-2 - TRBV30 TGTGCCTGGAGTGGAGGGACAGGATTCTATGGCTACACCTTC CAWSGGTGFYGYTF
TRBD1 TRBJ1-2 - TRBV2 TGTGCCAGCAGTCCTGGACAGGGGGCGCGGGGTGGCTACACCTTC CASSPGQGARGGYTF
TRBD2 TRBJ2-7 - TRBV2 TGTGCCAGCGGGACTAGCGGCTACGAGCAGTACTTC CASGTSGYEQYF
TRBD1 TRBJ2-7 - TRBV9 TGTGCCAGCAGCCCTACAGACAGGGTCTACGAGCAGTACTTC CASSPTDRVYEQYF
TRBD1 TRBJ1-1 - TRBV25-1 TGTGCCAGCAGTGAACCAAGACAGGGGAACACTGAAGCTTTCTTT CASSEPRQGNTEAFF
TRBD1 TRBJ1-3 - TRBV27 TGTGCCAGCAGTTCCGACAGGGCCTCTGGAAACACCATATATTTT CASSSDRASGNTIYF
- TRBJ2-2 - TRBV5-1 TGCGCCAGCAGCCGCGGGACAGCGAACACCGGGGAGCTGTTTTTT CASSRGTANTGELFF
- TRBJ2-3 - TRBV28 TGTGCCAGCAGTTCCTCGGAGAGCACAGATACGCAGTATTTT CASSSSESTDTQYF
TRBD1 TRBJ1-2 - TRBV2 TGTGCCAGCAGCCCGGACAGGGACTATGGCTACACCTTC CASSPDRDYGYTF
TRBD1 TRBJ2-7 once TRBV4-1 TGCGCCAGCAGCCAAGGGCAGGGACAGGGGGCCTACGAGCAGTACTTC CASSQGQGQGAYEQYF
- TRBJ2-1 - TRBV27 TGTGCCAGCAGTTTAGGAAAGGCTCACTATCTCAATGAGCAGTTCTTC CASSLGKAHYLNEQFF
- TRBJ2-1 - TRBV29-1 TGCAGCGTCGCTGGGAGGACCTACAATGAGCAGTTCTTC CSVAGRTYNEQFF
TRBD1 TRBJ2-3 - TRBV11-2 TGTGCCAGCAGCTTAGTGGGACAGCCAACGCAGTATTTT CASSLVGQPTQYF
- TRBJ2-3 once TRBV5-1 TGCGCCAGCAGCCCCCCCATCACAGATACGCAGTATTTT CASSPPITDTQYF
TRBD1 TRBJ2-5 - TRBV28 TGTGCCAGCAGTCCGGGACAGGGTGGAGAGACCCAGTACTTC CASSPGQGGETQYF
- TRBJ2-1 few TRBV7-8 TGTGCCAGCAGCGCCCTAGCGTCCAATGAGCAGTTCTTC CASSALASNEQFF
- TRBJ2-1 - TRBV25-1 TGTGCCAGCACCACCATCTCGGGCACAGGGCTTAATGAGCAGTTCTTC CASTTISGTGLNEQFF
- TRBJ1-1 - TRBV30 TGTGCCTGGAGTGTACAGTTGGTCCGGGGAGAAGCTTTCTTT CAWSVQLVRGEAFF
- TRBJ1-1 once TRBV7-9 TGTGCCAGCAGCTTGGGAGGGGACACCCCTGAAGCTTTCTTT CASSLGGDTPEAFF
TRBD1 TRBJ2-3 - TRBV18 TGTGCCAGCTCGCCTCAAAATCCGGGACAGGGTACAGATACGCAGTATTTT CASSPQNPGQGTDTQYF
TRBD1 TRBJ1-5 - TRBV2 TGTGCCAGCAGCCCTAGACAGGGGGTTTCGGATCAGCCCCAGCATTTT CASSPRQGVSDQPQHF
TRBD1 TRBJ2-1 - TRBV2 TGTGCCAGCAGTCCGATTAGGGGGACAGGAAATGAGCAGTTCTTC CASSPIRGTGNEQFF
TRBD2 TRBJ2-1 - TRBV5-4 TGTGCCAGCAGGGGTGGGACTAGCACAGTGGAGCAGTTCTTC CASRGGTSTVEQFF
TRBD2 TRBJ2-1 - TRBV27 TGTGCCAGCAGTTTATCTGGCGGGGGGAACGGTGAGCAGTTCTTC CASSLSGGGNGEQFF